This T cell receptor beta chain was captured in a study of T cells after yellow fever vaccination. Regarding the study as a whole: Most clones from primary vaccination were detected again post-booster (about 95% CD4, about 88% CD8).

At least ten counts were recorded for this clonotype. Its antigen is as yet unknown. TCRdb used MiXCR to reprocess the 5' RACE reads, holding one entry per CDR3 protein. The sample includes 200,000 to 250,000 distinct CDR3 sequences, roughly 3% of them seen just once. The V gene end was trimmed by 8 bases and the J gene end by 2 bases; junction bases not matched to a gene: 11. Germline CDR1 is KGHSH and CDR2 is LQKENI. The CDR3 sequence is 16 residues long. The V gene is TRBV18, the J gene TRBJ2-2, with 7 bases aligning to TRBD1. The sequences come from CD4+ T cells sorted from PBMCs, collected 10 days after the yellow fever booster vaccination. This TCR derives from a man aged 18 to 35 who received the YFV17D yellow fever vaccine. The CDR3 loop reads CASKSWDSQNTGELFF. CDR3 bases: TGTGCCAGCAAAAGTTGGGACAGCCAAAACACCGGGGAGCTGTTTTTT.